This paragraph reports one T cell receptor (beta chain). V lost 7 bases, J lost 8 bases, and 7 bases stayed unmatched. Germline V lookup: CDR1 LGHNT, CDR2 FRNRAP. This CDR3 is 12 amino acids long. This specimen comes from a study of blood T cell repertoires in COVID-19. Source study methods: Estimation of nucleated cell counts was performed using reference gene primer amplification. The method was immunoSEQ multiplex PCR; TCRdb's version includes in-frame clones alone and lacks a portion of them. From that table come the V and J calls and clone size; the DNA was used to work out D and trimming. Of 180,000 or so clones in the sample, 86% were seen once.

Sequencing was performed on peripheral blood. The receptor was isolated from an older man with acute or convalescent COVID-19. The rearrangement uses TRBV12-5 and TRBJ1-1; 7 bases match TRBD1. CDR3 sequence reads: CASVGGGPEAFF. The CDR3 nucleotides are TGTGCTAGTGTCGGAGGGGGCCCCGAAGCTTTCTTT.